This T cell receptor (beta chain) appears in the sequencing data of a study of response to subunit inactivated influenza vaccine. Study outcomes and limitations: That few new T cells are recruited by each seasonal influenza vaccination was the authors' suggestion.

At least ten counts were recorded for this clonotype. What it recognizes is unknown. TCRdb recomputed calls from the RT-PCR reads with MiXCR, one row per CDR3 protein. The table has about 650,000 distinct CDR3 sequences, around 16% seen once; the top ten hold roughly 11%. The CDR3 is 16 residues long. Losses at the gene ends were 3 bases for V and 5 bases for J; bases not matched to a gene: 7. The chain uses TRBV12-3 or TRBV12-4 and TRBJ2-1; TRBD1 matches at 10 bases. The receptor was derived from a man between 45 and 60 years old who received an inactivated influenza vaccine. The specimen comprised PBMCs from blood, sampled 11 to 12 days after vaccination. The CDR3 nucleotides read TGTGCCAGCAGTTTCCGGGGACAGGGGCCCAACAATGAGCAGTTCTTC. It encodes CASSFRGQGPNNEQFF.